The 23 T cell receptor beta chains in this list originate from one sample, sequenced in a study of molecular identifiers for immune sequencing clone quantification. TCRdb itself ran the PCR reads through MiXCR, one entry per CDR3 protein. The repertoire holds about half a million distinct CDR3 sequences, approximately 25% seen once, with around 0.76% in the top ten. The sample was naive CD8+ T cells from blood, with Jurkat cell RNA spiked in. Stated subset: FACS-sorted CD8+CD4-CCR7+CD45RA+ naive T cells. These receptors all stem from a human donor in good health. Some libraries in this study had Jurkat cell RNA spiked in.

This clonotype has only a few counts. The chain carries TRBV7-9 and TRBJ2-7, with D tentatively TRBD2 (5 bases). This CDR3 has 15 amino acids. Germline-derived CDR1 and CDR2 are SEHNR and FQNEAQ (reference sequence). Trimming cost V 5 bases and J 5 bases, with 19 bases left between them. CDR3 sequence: CASSPPTEGTHEQYF. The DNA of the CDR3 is TGTGCCAGCAGCCCCCCCACCGAGGGAACCCACGAGCAGTACTTC.

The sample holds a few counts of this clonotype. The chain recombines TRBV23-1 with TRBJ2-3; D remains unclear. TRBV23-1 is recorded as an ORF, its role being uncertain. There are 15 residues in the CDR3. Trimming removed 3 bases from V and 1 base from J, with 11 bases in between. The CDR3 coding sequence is TGCGCCAGCAGTCAGGCGGTTGTCGGCACAGATACGCAGTATTTT. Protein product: CASSQAVVGTDTQYF.

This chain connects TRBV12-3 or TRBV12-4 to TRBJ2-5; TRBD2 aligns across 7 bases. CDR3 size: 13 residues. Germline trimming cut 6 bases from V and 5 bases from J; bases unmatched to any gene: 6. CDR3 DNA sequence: TGTGCCAGCAGCCGTCGGGAGGTGGAGACCCAGTACTTC. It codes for CASSRREVETQYF.

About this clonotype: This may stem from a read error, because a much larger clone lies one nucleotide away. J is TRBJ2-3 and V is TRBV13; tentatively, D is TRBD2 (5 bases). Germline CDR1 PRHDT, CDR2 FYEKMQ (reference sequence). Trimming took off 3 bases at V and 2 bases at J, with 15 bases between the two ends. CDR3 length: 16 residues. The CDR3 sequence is CASSLLQPGITDTQYF. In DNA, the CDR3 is TGTGCCAGCAGCTTGCTGCAGCCGGGGATCACAGATACGCAGTATTTT.

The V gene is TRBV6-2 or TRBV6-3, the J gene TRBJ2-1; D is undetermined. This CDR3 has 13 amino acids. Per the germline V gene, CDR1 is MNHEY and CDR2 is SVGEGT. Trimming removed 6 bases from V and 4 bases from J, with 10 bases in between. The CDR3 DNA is TGTGCCAGCAGCAGCGACGTATACAATGAGCAGTTCTTC. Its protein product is CASSSDVYNEQFF.

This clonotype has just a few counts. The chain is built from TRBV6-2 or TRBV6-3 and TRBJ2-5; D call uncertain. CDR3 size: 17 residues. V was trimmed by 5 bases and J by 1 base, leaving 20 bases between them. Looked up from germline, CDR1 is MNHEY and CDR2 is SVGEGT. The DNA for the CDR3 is TGTGCCAGCAGTGAAACTCCCTTGAGCTGGATCCAAGAGACCCAGTACTTC. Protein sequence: CASSETPLSWIQETQYF.

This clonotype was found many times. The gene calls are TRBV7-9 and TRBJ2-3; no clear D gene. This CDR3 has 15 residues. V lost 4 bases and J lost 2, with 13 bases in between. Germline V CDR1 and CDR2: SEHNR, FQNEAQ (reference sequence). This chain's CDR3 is CASSSQDHNTDTQYF. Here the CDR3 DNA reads TGTGCCAGCAGCTCCCAGGACCACAACACAGATACGCAGTATTTT.

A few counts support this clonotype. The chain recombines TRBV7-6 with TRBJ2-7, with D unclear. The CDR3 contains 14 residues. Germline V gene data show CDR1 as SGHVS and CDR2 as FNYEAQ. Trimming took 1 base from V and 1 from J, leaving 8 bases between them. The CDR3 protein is CASSLDVGSYEQYF. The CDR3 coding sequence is TGTGCCAGCAGCTTAGATGTCGGTTCCTACGAGCAGTACTTC.

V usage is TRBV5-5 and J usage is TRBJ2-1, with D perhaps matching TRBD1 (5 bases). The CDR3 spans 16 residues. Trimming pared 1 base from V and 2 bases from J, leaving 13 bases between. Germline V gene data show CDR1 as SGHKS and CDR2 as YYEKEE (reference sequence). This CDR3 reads CASSLKGLPTYNEQFF. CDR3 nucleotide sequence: TGTGCCAGCAGCTTGAAGGGGCTACCTACCTACAATGAGCAGTTCTTC.

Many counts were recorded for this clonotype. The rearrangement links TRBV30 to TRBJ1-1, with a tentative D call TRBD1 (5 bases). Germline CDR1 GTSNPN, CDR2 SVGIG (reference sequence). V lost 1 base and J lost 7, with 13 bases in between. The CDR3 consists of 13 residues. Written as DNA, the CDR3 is TGTGCCTGGAGTGACCAGGGCCCAGTTGAAGCTTTCTTT. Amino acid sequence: CAWSDQGPVEAFF.

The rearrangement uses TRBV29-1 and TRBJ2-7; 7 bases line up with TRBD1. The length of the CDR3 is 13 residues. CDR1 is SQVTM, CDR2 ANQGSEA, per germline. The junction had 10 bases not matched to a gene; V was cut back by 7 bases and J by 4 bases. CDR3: CSAKQGTEYEQYF. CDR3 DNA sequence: TGCAGCGCCAAGCAGGGGACAGAATACGAGCAGTACTTC.

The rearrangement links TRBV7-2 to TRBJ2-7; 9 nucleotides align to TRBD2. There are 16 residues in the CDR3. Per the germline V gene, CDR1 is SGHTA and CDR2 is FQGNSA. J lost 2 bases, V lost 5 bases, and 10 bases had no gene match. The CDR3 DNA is TGTGCCAGCAGCCCGTTAGCGGGAGTCGATGCCTACGAGCAGTACTTC. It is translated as CASSPLAGVDAYEQYF.

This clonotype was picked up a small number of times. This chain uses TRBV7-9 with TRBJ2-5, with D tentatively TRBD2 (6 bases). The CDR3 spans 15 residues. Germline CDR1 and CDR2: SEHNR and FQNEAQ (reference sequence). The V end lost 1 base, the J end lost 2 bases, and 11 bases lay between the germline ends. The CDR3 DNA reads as TGTGCCAGCAGCTTAGGGTTTAGCGGTCAAGAGACCCAGTACTTC. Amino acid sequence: CASSLGFSGQETQYF.

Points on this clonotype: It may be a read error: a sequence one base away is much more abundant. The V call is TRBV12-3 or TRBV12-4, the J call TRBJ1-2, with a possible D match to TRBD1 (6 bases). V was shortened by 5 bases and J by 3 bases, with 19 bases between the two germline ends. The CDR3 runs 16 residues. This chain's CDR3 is CASSPSGGAGYYGYTF. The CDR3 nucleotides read TGTGCCAGCAGTCCATCTGGGGGGGCCGGATACTATGGCTACACCTTC.

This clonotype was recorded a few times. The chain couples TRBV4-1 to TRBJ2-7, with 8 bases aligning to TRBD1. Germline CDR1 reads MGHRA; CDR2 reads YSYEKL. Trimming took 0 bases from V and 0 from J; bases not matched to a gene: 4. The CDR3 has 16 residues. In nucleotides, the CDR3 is TGCGCCAGCAGCCAAGAGAACAGGGGGAGCTCCTACGAGCAGTACTTC. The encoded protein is CASSQENRGSSYEQYF.

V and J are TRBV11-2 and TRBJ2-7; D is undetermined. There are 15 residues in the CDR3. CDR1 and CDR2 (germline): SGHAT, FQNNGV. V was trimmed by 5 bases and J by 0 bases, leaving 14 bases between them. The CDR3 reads CASSALGLFSYEQYF. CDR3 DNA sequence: TGTGCCAGCAGCGCCCTCGGCCTCTTCTCCTACGAGCAGTACTTC.

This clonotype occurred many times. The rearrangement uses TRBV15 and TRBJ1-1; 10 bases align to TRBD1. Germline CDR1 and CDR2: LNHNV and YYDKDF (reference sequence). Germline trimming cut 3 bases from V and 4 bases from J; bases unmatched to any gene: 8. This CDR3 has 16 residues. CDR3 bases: TGTGCCACCAGCAGGAGGGACAGGGGTTTCCCCACTGAAGCTTTCTTT. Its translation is CATSRRDRGFPTEAFF.

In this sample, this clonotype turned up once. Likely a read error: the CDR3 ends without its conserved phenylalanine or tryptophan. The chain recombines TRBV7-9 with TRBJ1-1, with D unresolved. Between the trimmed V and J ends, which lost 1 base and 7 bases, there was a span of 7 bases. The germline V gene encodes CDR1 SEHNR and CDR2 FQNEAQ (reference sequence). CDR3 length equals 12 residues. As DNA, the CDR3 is TGTGCCAGCAGCTTAGTACAGAATGAAGCTTTCCTT. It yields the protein CASSLVQNEAFL.

The CDR3 bases are TGTGCCACCAGCAGAGATTTAGGGGGGGGCGAGCAGTACTTC. This encodes CATSRDLGGGEQYF. V is TRBV15 and J is TRBJ2-7, with D perhaps matching TRBD2 (7 bases). The CDR3 loop spans 14 amino acids. Per the germline V gene, CDR1 is LNHNV and CDR2 is YYDKDF (reference sequence). Trimming stripped 0 bases from V and 6 bases from J, with 12 bases between.

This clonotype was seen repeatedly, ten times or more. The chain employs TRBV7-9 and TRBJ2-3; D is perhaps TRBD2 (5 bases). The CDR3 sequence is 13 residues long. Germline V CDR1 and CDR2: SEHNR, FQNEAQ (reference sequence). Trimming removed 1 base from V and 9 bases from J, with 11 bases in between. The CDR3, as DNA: TGTGCCAGCAGCTTAGTCGGGGTCCCCACGCAGTATTTT. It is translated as CASSLVGVPTQYF.

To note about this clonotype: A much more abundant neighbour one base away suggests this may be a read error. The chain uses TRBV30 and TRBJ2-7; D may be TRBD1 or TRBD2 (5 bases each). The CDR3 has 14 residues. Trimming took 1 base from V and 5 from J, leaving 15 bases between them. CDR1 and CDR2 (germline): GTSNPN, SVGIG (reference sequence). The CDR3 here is CAWSGRDLGHEQYF. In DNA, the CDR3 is TGTGCCTGGAGTGGCCGGGACCTAGGCCACGAGCAGTACTTC.

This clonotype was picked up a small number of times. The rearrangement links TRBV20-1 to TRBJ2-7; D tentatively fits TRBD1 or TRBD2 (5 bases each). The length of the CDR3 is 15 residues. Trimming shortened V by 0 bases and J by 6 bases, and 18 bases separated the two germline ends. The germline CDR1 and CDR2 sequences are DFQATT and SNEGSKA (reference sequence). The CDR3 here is CSARDWRTSRAEQYF. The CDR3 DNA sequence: TGCAGTGCTAGAGATTGGAGGACAAGCAGGGCCGAGCAGTACTTC.

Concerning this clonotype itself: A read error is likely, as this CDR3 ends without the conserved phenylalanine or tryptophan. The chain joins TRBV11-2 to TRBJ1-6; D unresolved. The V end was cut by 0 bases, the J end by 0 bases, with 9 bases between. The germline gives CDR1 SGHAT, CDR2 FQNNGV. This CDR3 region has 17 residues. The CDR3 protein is CASSLDVGYSYNSPLHS. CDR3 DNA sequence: TGTGCCAGCAGCTTAGATGTGGGTTACTCCTATAATTCACCCCTCCACTCT.